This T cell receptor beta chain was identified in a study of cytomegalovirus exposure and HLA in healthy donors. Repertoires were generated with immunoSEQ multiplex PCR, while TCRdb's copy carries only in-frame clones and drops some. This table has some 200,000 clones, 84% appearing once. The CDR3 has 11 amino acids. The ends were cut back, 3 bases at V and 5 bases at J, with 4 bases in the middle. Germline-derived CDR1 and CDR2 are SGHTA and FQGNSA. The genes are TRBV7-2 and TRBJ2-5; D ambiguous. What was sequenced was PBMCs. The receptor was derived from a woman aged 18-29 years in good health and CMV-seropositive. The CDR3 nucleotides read TGTGCCAGCAGCTTCGGGGAGACCCAGTACTTC. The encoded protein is CASSFGETQYF.